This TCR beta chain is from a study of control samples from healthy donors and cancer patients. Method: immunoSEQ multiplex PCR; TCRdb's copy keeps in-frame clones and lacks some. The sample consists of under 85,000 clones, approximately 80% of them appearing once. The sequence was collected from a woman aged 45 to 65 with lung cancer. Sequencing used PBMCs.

The CDR3 DNA sequence: TGTGCCAGCAGCTTGGCCCAGGGCCGCACTGAAGCTTTCTTT. The encoded protein is CASSLAQGRTEAFF. The V gene is TRBV5-6, the J gene TRBJ1-1; tentative D call: TRBD1 (5 bases). This CDR3 contains 14 residues. V was clipped by 0 bases and J by 4 bases, with 10 bases between them. Germline V gene lookup returns CDR1 SGHDT and CDR2 YYEEEE.